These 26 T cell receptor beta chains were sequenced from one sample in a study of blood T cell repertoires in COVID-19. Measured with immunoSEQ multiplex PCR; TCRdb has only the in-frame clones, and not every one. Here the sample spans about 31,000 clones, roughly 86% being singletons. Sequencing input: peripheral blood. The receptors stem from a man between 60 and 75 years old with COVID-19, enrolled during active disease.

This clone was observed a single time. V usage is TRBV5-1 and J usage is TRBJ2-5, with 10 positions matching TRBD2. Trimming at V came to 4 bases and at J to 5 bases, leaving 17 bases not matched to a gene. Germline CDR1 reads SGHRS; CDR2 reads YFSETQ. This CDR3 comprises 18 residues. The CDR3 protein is CASSLTLAGEGLGETQYF. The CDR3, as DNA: TGCGCCAGCAGCCTAACCCTAGCGGGAGAGGGGTTAGGGGAGACCCAGTACTTC.

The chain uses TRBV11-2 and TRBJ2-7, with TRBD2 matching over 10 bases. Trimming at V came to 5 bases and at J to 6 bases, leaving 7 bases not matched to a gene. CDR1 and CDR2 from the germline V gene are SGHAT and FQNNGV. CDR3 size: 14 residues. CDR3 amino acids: CASSPTSGLGEQYF. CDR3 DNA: TGTGCCAGCAGCCCGACTAGCGGGCTGGGCGAGCAGTACTTC. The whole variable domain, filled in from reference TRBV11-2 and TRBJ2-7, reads EAGVAQSPRYKIIEKRQSVAFWCNPISGHATLYWYQQILGQGPKLLIQFQNNGVVDDSQLPKDRFSAERLKGVDSTLKIQPAKLEDSAVYLCASSPTSGLGEQYFGPGTRLTVT.

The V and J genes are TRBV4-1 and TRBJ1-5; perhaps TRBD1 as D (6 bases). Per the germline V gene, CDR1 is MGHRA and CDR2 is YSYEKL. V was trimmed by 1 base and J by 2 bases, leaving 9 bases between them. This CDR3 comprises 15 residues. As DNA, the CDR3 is TGCGCCAGCAGCCAAGGAAGACAGGGCAATCAGCCCCAGCATTTT. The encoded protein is CASSQGRQGNQPQHF.

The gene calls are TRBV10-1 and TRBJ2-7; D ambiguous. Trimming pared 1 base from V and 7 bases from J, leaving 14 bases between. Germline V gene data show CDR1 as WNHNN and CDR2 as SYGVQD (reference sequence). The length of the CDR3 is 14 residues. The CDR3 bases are TGCGCCAGCAGTGAGTTCCCCACGGCGCGGGAGCAGTACTTC. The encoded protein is CASSEFPTAREQYF.

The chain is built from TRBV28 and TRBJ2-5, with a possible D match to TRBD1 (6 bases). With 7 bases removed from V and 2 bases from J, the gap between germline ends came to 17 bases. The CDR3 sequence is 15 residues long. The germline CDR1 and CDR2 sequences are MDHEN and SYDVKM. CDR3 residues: CASTPPGQIQETQYF. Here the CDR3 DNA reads TGTGCCAGCACCCCACCGGGACAAATTCAAGAGACCCAGTACTTC.

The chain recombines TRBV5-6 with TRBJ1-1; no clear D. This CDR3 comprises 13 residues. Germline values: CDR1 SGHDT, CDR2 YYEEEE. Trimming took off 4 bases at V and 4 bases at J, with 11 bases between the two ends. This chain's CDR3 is CASSAGLGTEAFF. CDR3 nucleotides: TGTGCCAGCAGCGCGGGCCTCGGCACTGAAGCTTTCTTT.

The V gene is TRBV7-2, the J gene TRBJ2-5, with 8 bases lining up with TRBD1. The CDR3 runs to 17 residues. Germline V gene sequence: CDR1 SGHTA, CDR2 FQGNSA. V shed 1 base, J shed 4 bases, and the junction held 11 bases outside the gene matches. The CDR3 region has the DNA TGTGCCAGCAGCTTAGTGGGGCAGGGGGCGCTTTCAGAGACCCAGTACTTC. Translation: CASSLVGQGALSETQYF.

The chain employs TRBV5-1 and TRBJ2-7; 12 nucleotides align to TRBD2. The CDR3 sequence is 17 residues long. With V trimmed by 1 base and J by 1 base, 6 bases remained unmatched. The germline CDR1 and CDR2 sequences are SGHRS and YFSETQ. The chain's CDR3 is CASSLPTSGSGSYEQYF. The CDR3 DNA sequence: TGCGCCAGCAGCTTGCCGACTAGCGGGAGTGGGTCCTACGAGCAGTACTTC.

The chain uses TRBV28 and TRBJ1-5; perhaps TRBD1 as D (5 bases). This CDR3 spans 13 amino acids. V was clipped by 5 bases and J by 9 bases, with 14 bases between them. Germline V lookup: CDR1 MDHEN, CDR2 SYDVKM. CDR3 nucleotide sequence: TGTGCCAGCAGTCTCGGACAAGTTGGGCCCCAGCATTTT. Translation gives CASSLGQVGPQHF.

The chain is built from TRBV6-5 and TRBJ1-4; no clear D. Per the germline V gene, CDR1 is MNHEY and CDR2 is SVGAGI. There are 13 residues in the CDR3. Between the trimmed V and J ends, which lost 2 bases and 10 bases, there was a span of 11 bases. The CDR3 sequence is CASSYRGVGKLFF. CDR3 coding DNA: TGTGCCAGCAGTTACCGCGGGGTTGGAAAACTGTTTTTT.

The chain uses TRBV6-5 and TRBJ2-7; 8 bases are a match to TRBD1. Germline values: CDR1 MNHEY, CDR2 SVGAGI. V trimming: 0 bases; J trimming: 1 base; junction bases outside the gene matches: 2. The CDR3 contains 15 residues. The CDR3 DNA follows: TGTGCCAGCAGTTACTCTGGGACAGGATCCTACGAGCAGTACTTC. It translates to CASSYSGTGSYEQYF.

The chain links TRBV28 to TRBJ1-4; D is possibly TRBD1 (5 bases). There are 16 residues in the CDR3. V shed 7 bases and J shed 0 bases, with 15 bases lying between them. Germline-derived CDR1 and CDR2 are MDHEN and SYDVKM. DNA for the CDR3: TGTGCCAGCAACCGCCCCAGGGCTGCAACTAATGAAAAACTGTTTTTT. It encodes CASNRPRAATNEKLFF.

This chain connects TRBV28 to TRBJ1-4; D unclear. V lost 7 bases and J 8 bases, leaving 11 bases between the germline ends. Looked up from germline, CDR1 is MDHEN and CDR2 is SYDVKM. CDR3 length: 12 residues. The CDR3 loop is CASTQSTEKLFF. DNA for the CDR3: TGTGCCAGCACCCAGTCAACAGAAAAACTGTTTTTT.

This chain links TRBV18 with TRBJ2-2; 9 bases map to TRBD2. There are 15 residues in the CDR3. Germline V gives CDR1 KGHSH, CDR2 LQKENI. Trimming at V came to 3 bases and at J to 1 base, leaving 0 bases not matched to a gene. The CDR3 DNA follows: TGTGCCAGCTCACCGACTAGCGGGAACACCGGGGAGCTGTTTTTT. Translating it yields CASSPTSGNTGELFF.

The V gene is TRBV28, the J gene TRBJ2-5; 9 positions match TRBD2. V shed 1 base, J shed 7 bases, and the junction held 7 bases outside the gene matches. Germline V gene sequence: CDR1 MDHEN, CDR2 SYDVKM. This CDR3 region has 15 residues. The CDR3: CASSLSGSGSGTQYF. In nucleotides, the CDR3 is TGTGCCAGCAGTTTATCGGGTAGCGGGAGTGGGACCCAGTACTTC.

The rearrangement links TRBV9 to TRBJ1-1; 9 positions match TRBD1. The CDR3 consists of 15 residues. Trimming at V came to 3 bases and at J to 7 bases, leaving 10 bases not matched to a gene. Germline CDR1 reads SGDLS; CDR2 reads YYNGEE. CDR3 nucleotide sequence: TGTGCCAGCAGCGCCTTTCCGGGACAGGGTTATGAAGCTTTCTTT. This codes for CASSAFPGQGYEAFF.

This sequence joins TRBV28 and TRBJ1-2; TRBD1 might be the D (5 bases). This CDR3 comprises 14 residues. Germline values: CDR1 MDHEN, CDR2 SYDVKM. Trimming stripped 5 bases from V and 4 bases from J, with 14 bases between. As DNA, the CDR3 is TGTGCCAGCAGTGAATACGGGGGATTCTATGGCTACACCTTC. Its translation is CASSEYGGFYGYTF.

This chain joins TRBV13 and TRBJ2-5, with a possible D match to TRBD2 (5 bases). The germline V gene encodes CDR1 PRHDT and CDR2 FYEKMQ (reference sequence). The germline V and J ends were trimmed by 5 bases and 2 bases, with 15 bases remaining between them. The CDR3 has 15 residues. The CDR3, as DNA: TGTGCCAGCAGCATGAGAGGGAACAATCAAGAGACCCAGTACTTC. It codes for CASSMRGNNQETQYF.

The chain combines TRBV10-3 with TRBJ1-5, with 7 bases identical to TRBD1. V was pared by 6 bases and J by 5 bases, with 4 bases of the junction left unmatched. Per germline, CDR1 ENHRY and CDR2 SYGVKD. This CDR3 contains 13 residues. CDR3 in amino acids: CAIREDRYQPQHF. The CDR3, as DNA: TGTGCCATCAGGGAGGACAGGTATCAGCCCCAGCATTTT.

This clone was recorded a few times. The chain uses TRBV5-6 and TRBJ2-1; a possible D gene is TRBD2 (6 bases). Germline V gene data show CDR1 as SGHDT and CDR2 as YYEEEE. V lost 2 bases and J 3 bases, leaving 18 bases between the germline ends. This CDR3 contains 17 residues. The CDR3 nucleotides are TGTGCCAGCAGCTTTGGGTTGGGACTGGAAGTCTACAATGAGCAGTTCTTC. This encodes CASSFGLGLEVYNEQFF.

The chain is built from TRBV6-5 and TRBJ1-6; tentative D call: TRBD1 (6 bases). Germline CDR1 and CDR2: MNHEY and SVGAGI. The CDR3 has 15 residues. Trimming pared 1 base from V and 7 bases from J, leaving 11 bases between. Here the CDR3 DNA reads TGTGCCAGCAGTTACTTGGGTACAGGGAATTCACCCCTCCACTTT. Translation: CASSYLGTGNSPLHF.

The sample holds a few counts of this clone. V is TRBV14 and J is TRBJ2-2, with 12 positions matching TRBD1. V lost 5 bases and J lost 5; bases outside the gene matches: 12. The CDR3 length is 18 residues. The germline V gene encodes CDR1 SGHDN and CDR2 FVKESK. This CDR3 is CASSAPSWDRGLTGELFF. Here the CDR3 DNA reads TGTGCCAGCAGCGCCCCTTCCTGGGACAGGGGGCTGACCGGGGAGCTGTTTTTT.

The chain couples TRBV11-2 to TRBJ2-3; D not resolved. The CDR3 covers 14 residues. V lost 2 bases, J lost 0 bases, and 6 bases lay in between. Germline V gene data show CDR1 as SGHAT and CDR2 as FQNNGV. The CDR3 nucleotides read TGTGCCAGCAGCTTATTTACAAGCACAGATACGCAGTATTTT. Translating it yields CASSLFTSTDTQYF.

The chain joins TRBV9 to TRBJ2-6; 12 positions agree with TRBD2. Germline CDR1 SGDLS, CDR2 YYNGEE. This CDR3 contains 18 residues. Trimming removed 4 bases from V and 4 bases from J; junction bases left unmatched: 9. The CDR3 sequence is CASSPRLAGEPGANVLTF. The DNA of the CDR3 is TGTGCCAGCAGCCCACGACTAGCGGGAGAGCCAGGGGCCAACGTCCTGACTTTC. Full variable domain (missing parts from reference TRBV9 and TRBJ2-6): DSGVTQTPKHLITATGQRVTLRCSPRSGDLSVYWYQQSLDQGLQFLIQYYNGEERAKGNILERFSAQQFPDLHSELNLSSLELGDSALYFCASSPRLAGEPGANVLTFGAGSRLTVL.

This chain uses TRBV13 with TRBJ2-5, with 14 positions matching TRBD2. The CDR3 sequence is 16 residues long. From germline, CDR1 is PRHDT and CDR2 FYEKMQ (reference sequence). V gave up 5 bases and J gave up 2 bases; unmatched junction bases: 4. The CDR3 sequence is CASSPGLAGAQETQYF. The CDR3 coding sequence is TGTGCCAGCAGCCCGGGACTAGCGGGGGCTCAAGAGACCCAGTACTTC.

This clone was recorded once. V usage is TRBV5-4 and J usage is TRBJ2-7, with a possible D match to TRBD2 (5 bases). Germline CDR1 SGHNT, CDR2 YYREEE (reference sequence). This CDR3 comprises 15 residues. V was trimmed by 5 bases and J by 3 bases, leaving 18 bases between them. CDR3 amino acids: CASSLGSGNHYEQYF. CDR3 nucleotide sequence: TGTGCCAGCAGTCTTGGGTCGGGAAACCACTACGAGCAGTACTTC.